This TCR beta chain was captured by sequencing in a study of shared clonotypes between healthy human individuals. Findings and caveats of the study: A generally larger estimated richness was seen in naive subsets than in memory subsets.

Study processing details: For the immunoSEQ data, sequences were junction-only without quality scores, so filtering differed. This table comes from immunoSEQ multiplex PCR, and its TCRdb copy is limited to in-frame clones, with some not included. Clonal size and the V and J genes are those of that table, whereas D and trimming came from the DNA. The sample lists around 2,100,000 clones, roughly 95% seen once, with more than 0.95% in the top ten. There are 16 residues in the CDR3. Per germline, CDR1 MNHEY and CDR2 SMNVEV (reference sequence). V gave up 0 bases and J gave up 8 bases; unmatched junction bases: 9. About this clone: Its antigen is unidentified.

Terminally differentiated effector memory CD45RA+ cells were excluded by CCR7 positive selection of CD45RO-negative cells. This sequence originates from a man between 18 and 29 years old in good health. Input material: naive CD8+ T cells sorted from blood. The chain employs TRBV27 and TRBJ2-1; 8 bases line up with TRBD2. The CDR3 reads CASSLSRGGAGYEQFF. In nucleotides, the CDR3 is TGTGCCAGCAGTTTATCCCGGGGGGGGGCTGGCTATGAGCAGTTCTTC.